This record concerns one T cell receptor beta chain sequence. Its antigen is unknown. The sample has other DNA sequences that encode this CDR3 too. Libraries were prepared by immunoSEQ multiplex PCR; TCRdb keeps only in-frame clonotypes and omits some of them. The profile covers a few million clones, with approximately 93% appearing a single time and approximately 0.4% taken by the ten largest. The data stem from a study of shared clonotypes between healthy human individuals. Study findings and constraints: Among donors, clonotype sharing was expected to be affected by sequencing depth.

The V end lost 4 bases, the J end lost 4 bases, and 12 bases lay between the germline ends. The CDR3 length is 14 residues. The germline gives CDR1 SGHRS, CDR2 YFSETQ. The TCR originated in a man aged 18 to 35 in good health. Some clones in this sample may be carry-over from other donors' samples. The chain employs TRBV5-1 and TRBJ2-1, with D possibly TRBD1 on 6 matching bases. The source material was naive CD4+ T cells from PBMCs. Subset described: CD45RA+ positively selected. The CDR3 sequence: CASSPGTQYNEQFF. The CDR3 DNA is TGCGCCAGCAGCCCCGGGACACAATACAATGAGCAGTTCTTC.